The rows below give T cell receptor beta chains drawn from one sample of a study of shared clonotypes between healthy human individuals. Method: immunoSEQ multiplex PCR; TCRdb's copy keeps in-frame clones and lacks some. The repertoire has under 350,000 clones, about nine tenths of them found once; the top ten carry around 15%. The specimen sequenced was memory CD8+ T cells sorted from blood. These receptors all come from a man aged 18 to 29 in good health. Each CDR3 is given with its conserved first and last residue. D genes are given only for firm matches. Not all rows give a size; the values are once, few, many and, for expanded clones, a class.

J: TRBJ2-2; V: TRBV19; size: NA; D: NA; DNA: TGTGCCAGTAGTATAGCGGCCGGGGAGCTGTTTTTT; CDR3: CASSIAAGELFF
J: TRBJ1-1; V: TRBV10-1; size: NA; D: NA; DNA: TGCGCCAGCAGTGGGTCCAGCCACACTGAAGCTTTCTTT; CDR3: CASSGSSHTEAFF
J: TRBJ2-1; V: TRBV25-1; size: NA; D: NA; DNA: TGTGCCAGCAGTCGCTTAGGTGACAATGAGCAGTTCTTC; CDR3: CASSRLGDNEQFF
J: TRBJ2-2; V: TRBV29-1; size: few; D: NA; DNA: TGCAGCGTTCTAGACGGGAACACCGGGGAGCTGTTTTTT; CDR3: CSVLDGNTGELFF
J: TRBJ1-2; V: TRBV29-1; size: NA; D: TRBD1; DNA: TGCAGCGTTCTGGGACAGGGGAAAAACTATGGCTACACCTTC; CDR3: CSVLGQGKNYGYTF
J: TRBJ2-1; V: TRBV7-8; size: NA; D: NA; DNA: TGTGCCAGCAGCCCACAGGGTTACAATGAGCAGTTCTTC; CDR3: CASSPQGYNEQFF
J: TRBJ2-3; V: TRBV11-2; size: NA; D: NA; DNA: TGTGCCAGCAGCCCGTCGGGCGGTTACACAGATACGCAGTATTTT; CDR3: CASSPSGGYTDTQYF
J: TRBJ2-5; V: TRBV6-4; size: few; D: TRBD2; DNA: TGTGCCAGCAGTCCGGGACTAGCGGGAGTGGAGACCCAGTACTTC; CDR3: CASSPGLAGVETQYF
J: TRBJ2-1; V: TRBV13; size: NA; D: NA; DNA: TGTGCCAGCAGCTTCGGGACTCAAGGATATGAGCAGTTCTTC; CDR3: CASSFGTQGYEQFF
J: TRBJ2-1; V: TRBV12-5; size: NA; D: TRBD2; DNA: TGTGCTAGTGGTTTGGCTGGACTAGCGGATTACAATGAGCAGTTCTTC; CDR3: CASGLAGLADYNEQFF
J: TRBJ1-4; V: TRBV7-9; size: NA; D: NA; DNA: TGTGCCAGCAGCCTCCGACCTGCAACTAATGAAAAACTGTTTTTT; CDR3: CASSLRPATNEKLFF
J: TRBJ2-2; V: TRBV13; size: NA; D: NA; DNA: TGTGCCAGCACCGACCCTTCGGGCACCGGGGAGCTGTTTTTT; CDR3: CASTDPSGTGELFF
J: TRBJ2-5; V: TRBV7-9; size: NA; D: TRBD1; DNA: TGTGCCAGCAGCTTCGCAGGGGGTCACGAGACCCAGTACTTC; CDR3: CASSFAGGHETQYF
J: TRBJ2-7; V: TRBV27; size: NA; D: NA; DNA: TGTGCCAGCAGTCCCAGCGTGGGTACCAGCTCCTACGAGCAGTACTTC; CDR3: CASSPSVGTSSYEQYF
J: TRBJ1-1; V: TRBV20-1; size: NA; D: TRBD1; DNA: TGCAGTGCTCCCGGCAGGGGGGCTTTCTTT; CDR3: CSAPGRGAFF
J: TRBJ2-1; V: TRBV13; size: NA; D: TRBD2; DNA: TGTGCCAGCAGCGCTACTAGCGGGGTTTACAATGAGCAGTTCTTC; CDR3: CASSATSGVYNEQFF
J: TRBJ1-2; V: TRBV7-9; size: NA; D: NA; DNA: TGTGCCAGCAGCTTAGAGGGGAGGAGAAACTATGGCTACACCTTC; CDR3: CASSLEGRRNYGYTF
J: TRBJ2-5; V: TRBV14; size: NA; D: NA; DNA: TGTGCCAGCAGCGCATTTGGGGGCCAAGAGACCCAGTACTTC; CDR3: CASSAFGGQETQYF
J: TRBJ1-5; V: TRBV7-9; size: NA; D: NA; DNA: TGTGCCAGCAGCTTAGGGGCCGGGTCCCAGCATTTT; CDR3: CASSLGAGSQHF
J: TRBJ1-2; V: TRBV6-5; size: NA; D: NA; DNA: TGTGCCAGCAGCTACGGTCGGGGCTATGGCTACACCTTC; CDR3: CASSYGRGYGYTF
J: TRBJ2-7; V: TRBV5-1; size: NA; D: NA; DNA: TGCGCCAGCAGCTTGGCCGGTACATTGAACTACGAGCAGTACTTC; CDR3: CASSLAGTLNYEQYF
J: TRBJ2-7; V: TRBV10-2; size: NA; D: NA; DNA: TGCGCCAGCAGTGAGTGGTCAGATATCGTCTACGAGCAGTACTTC; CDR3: CASSEWSDIVYEQYF
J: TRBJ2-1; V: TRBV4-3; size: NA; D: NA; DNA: TGCGCCAGCAGCCAGTCGACTCAGAATGAGCAGTTCTTC; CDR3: CASSQSTQNEQFF
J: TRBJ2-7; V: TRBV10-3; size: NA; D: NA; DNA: TGTGCCATCAGTCACGAAGACAGGGAGCAGTACTTC; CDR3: CAISHEDREQYF